The rows below give T cell receptor beta chains drawn from one sample of a study of cytomegalovirus exposure and HLA in healthy donors. Data came from immunoSEQ multiplex PCR; TCRdb stores just in-frame clones and leaves some out. The repertoire holds 150,000 to 200,000 clones, with roughly 74% as singletons. The sample was PBMCs. The source of these receptors is a male donor in good health and CMV-seronegative. Both conserved end residues are part of each CDR3. D genes are given only for firm matches. Clone size is stated in some rows and not others, as once, few, many or a class when expanded.

v_call,j_call,clone_size,d_call,cdr3_aa,cdr3_nt
TRBV7-9,TRBJ2-6,-,-,CASSLVGSGANVLTF,TGTGCCAGCAGCTTGGTCGGCTCTGGGGCCAACGTCCTGACTTTC
TRBV27,TRBJ2-5,-,-,CASSPLPPTQYF,TGTGCCAGCAGTCCTCTTCCTCCGACCCAGTACTTC
TRBV30,TRBJ2-2,-,-,CAWRAQRDTGELFF,TGTGCCTGGAGGGCCCAGCGGGACACCGGGGAGCTGTTTTTT
TRBV20-1,TRBJ1-4,-,-,CSEGIGEKLFF,TGCAGTGAGGGGATAGGGGAAAAACTGTTTTTT
TRBV5-4,TRBJ2-1,-,TRBD1,CASSLASGQGHEQFF,TGTGCCAGCAGCTTGGCCTCGGGACAGGGCCATGAGCAGTTCTTC
TRBV6-1,TRBJ1-3,-,-,CASSEARWTRSGNTIYF,TGTGCCAGCAGTGAAGCACGCTGGACACGGTCTGGAAACACCATATATTTT
TRBV19,TRBJ2-2,-,TRBD2,CASSRTSGMNTGELFF,TGTGCCAGTAGTAGAACTAGCGGAATGAACACCGGGGAGCTGTTTTTT
TRBV15,TRBJ2-1,few,-,CATSIPGSSYNEQFF,TGTGCCACCAGCATCCCGGGGAGCTCCTACAATGAGCAGTTCTTC
TRBV14,TRBJ2-7,-,TRBD1,CASSQVMGTARFWQYF,TGTGCCAGCAGCCAAGTAATGGGGACAGCCCGATTTTGGCAGTACTTC
TRBV7-9,TRBJ2-5,-,TRBD1,CASSFGQGAETQYF,TGTGCCAGCAGCTTTGGACAGGGGGCCGAGACCCAGTACTTC
TRBV30,TRBJ2-6,once,TRBD1,CAWRLFSGTGGSVLTF,TGTGCCTGGAGACTATTTTCCGGGACAGGGGGCAGCGTCCTGACTTTC
TRBV7-6,TRBJ1-1,once,-,CASSLTQWGHRLMNTEAFF,TGTGCCAGCAGCTTAACCCAGTGGGGCCATAGGCTCATGAACACTGAAGCTTTCTTT
TRBV4-1,TRBJ2-7,-,-,CASSQAGVYDEQYF,TGCGCCAGCAGCCAAGCGGGAGTATACGACGAGCAGTACTTC
TRBV7-3,TRBJ2-3,-,TRBD2,CASSSLAGGSTDTQYF,TGTGCCAGCAGCTCCTTAGCGGGAGGTTCCACAGATACGCAGTATTTT
TRBV9,TRBJ2-1,-,-,CASSVTNEQFF,TGTGCCAGCAGCGTGACTAATGAGCAGTTCTTC
TRBV28,TRBJ2-7,-,-,CASSLPGAYEQYF,TGTGCCAGCAGTTTACCGGGAGCCTACGAGCAGTACTTC
TRBV15,TRBJ2-5,-,TRBD2,CATSSGLAGAASETQYF,TGTGCCACCAGCTCTGGACTAGCGGGAGCTGCTAGCGAGACCCAGTACTTC
TRBV9,TRBJ2-2,-,TRBD1,CASSVGQGAWTGELFF,TGTGCCAGCAGCGTAGGACAGGGGGCGTGGACCGGGGAGCTGTTTTTT
TRBV18,TRBJ1-1,-,-,CASSPPSGGTEAFF,TGTGCCAGCTCACCACCGAGCGGGGGCACTGAAGCTTTCTTT
TRBV6-6,TRBJ1-1,-,TRBD1,CASSLPGQVNPGAFF,TGTGCCAGCAGTCTTCCGGGACAGGTTAACCCCGGGGCTTTCTTT
TRBV5-1,TRBJ2-7,-,TRBD2,CASRMTTSGGDEQYF,TGCGCCAGCAGAATGACGACTAGCGGGGGGGACGAGCAGTACTTC
TRBV30,TRBJ2-7,-,TRBD2,CAWRDLAGNSYEQYF,TGTGCCTGGAGAGACTTAGCGGGTAACTCCTACGAGCAGTACTTC
TRBV18,TRBJ2-3,-,-,CASSPVAETQYF,TGTGCCAGCTCACCAGTGGCAGAAACGCAGTATTTT
TRBV5-1,TRBJ1-6,-,-,CASSVRGPSPLHF,TGCGCCAGCAGCGTCAGGGGCCCCTCACCCCTCCACTTT
TRBV7-8,TRBJ2-7,-,-,CASSPQGMEPYEQYF,TGTGCCAGCAGCCCCCAGGGAATGGAACCCTACGAGCAGTACTTC
TRBV2,TRBJ2-5,-,TRBD2,CASRAGPEETQYF,TGTGCCAGCAGAGCGGGACCAGAAGAGACCCAGTACTTC
TRBV18,TRBJ2-1,-,TRBD2,CASSPMSGGADNEQFF,TGTGCCAGCTCACCAATGAGCGGGGGGGCAGACAATGAGCAGTTCTTC
TRBV19,TRBJ2-7,-,-,CATQGGFYEQYF,TGTGCCACGCAGGGTGGCTTCTACGAGCAGTACTTC
TRBV29-1,TRBJ2-1,-,TRBD1,CSGGQNNEQFF,TGCAGCGGGGGACAGAACAATGAGCAGTTCTTC
TRBV5-6,TRBJ2-2,-,TRBD2,CASSLVVAGSGELFF,TGTGCCAGCAGCTTGGTGGTAGCGGGGTCCGGGGAGCTGTTTTTT
TRBV15,TRBJ2-1,-,-,CATSRDMGRYNEQFF,TGTGCCACCAGCAGAGATATGGGGCGCTACAATGAGCAGTTCTTC
TRBV15,TRBJ1-1,once,-,CATSRQGMNTEAFF,TGTGCCACCAGCAGACAGGGGATGAACACTGAAGCTTTCTTT
TRBV9,TRBJ2-1,-,TRBD2,CASSVGTSGYNEQFF,TGTGCCAGCAGCGTAGGCACTAGCGGGTACAATGAGCAGTTCTTC
TRBV7-3,TRBJ1-2,-,TRBD1,CASSLTGGAGGYTF,TGTGCCAGCAGCCTGACAGGGGGCGCGGGTGGCTACACCTTC
TRBV28,TRBJ1-2,-,TRBD1,CASTYGDSYYGYTF,TGTGCCAGCACCTATGGGGACAGCTACTATGGCTACACCTTC
TRBV19,TRBJ1-2,-,-,CASSRGRGYTF,TGTGCCAGTAGTCGAGGGCGCGGCTACACCTTC
TRBV7-2,TRBJ2-2,-,-,CASSLATGAPTGELFF,TGTGCCAGCAGCTTAGCGACAGGCGCCCCAACCGGGGAGCTGTTTTTT